The clone carrying this T cell receptor beta chain was recorded at least ten times. Its matching antigen is unknown. The source of the sample is a study of T cells after yellow fever vaccination. Whole-study results and caveats: Abundant clonotypes from the bulk population could have been carried over as contaminants into FACS-sorted repertoires. Most primary-vaccination clones reappeared after the booster (about 95% CD4, 88% CD8).

The CDR3 spans 13 residues. V was pared by 7 bases and J by 10 bases, with 20 bases between. Looked up from germline, CDR1 is DFQATT and CDR2 is SNEGSKA (reference sequence). The 5'RACE template-switching step produced TCR cDNA and added a universal primer site and UMIs. TCRdb processed the 5' RACE reads anew with MiXCR; each CDR3 protein has one entry. The sample yields 200,000 to 300,000 distinct CDR3 sequences, about 3.5% seen once. The sample was PBMCs, taken 15 days after the yellow fever booster vaccination. The origin of this receptor is a man aged 18 to 30 who received the YFV17D yellow fever vaccine. The chain links TRBV20-1 to TRBJ1-5, with D perhaps TRBD1 (5 bases). Written as DNA, the CDR3 is TGCAGTGTCAGGGATACAGGAGAAGGTCCCCAGCATTTT. Amino acid sequence: CSVRDTGEGPQHF.